A selection of T cell receptor beta chains follows, all from one sample in a study of blood T cell repertoires in COVID-19. Assay: immunoSEQ multiplex PCR; the TCRdb copy retains only in-frame clones and omits some. The sample comprises approximately 120,000 clones, roughly 79% of which are singletons, and about 10% rests with the top ten. The source material was peripheral blood. All receptors derive from a human donor in a cohort sampled during active COVID-19. CDR3s include the opening cysteine and the closing phenylalanine or tryptophan. The D gene is left open where the match is weak. Size is omitted from some rows. Given values are once, few, many or a class for expanded clones.

v_call,clone_size,j_call,d_call,cdr3_aa,cdr3_nt
TRBV11-2,NA,TRBJ2-7,NA,CASSLVEGYEQYF,TGTGCCAGCAGCTTAGTAGAGGGCTACGAGCAGTACTTC
TRBV6-5,few,TRBJ1-5,NA,CALGHPPAQHF,TGTGCCTTGGGACATCCTCCGGCCCAGCATTTT
TRBV27,NA,TRBJ2-5,NA,CASSLSPTLGQETQYF,TGTGCCAGCAGTTTATCCCCGACTCTTGGGCAAGAGACCCAGTACTTC
TRBV9,once,TRBJ2-7,TRBD1,CASSVVGTGHEQYF,TGTGCCAGCAGCGTAGTAGGGACAGGGCACGAGCAGTACTTC
TRBV2,NA,TRBJ2-1,NA,CASSEARTGSFF,TGTGCCAGCAGTGAGGCCAGAACAGGTTCGTTCTTC
TRBV7-9,few,TRBJ1-3,NA,CASTIFDPRLSSGNTIYF,TGTGCCAGCACCATCTTCGACCCCCGACTGAGCTCTGGAAACACCATATATTTT
TRBV6-1,few,TRBJ1-5,NA,CASSEEHEGQHF,TGTGCCAGCAGTGAAGAGCACGAGGGCCAGCATTTT
TRBV19,NA,TRBJ1-2,NA,CASSITGDTYGYTF,TGTGCCAGTAGTATCACCGGGGATACCTATGGCTACACCTTC
TRBV24-1,NA,TRBJ2-3,NA,CATRFADTQYF,TGTGCCACCCGGTTCGCAGATACGCAGTATTTT
TRBV10-2,NA,TRBJ2-1,TRBD2,CASTLSGGGNEQFF,TGCGCCAGCACCCTTAGCGGGGGAGGCAATGAGCAGTTCTTC
TRBV7-9,once,TRBJ1-1,NA,CASSPQGTQSLTEAFF,TGTGCCAGCAGCCCCCAGGGAACCCAGTCCCTCACTGAAGCTTTCTTT
TRBV2,NA,TRBJ1-4,TRBD1,CASIGQGLPNEKLFF,TGTGCCAGCATAGGACAGGGCTTGCCTAATGAAAAACTGTTTTTT
TRBV6-5,NA,TRBJ1-1,NA,CASSYSSRVNTEAFF,TGTGCCAGCAGTTACTCGTCACGGGTGAACACTGAAGCTTTCTTT
TRBV6-5,NA,TRBJ1-1,NA,CASSTQSSRTEAFF,TGTGCCAGCAGTACCCAATCCTCCAGGACTGAAGCTTTCTTT
TRBV5-4,NA,TRBJ1-6,TRBD1,CASSRGQDYNSPLHF,TGTGCCAGCAGCCGGGGACAGGACTATAATTCACCCCTCCACTTT
TRBV5-6,NA,TRBJ1-3,NA,CASSLSRVSGNTIYF,TGTGCCAGCAGCTTGTCCAGGGTGTCTGGAAACACCATATATTTT
TRBV4-1,many,TRBJ1-2,NA,CASSQENGGNYGYTF,TGCGCCAGCAGCCAAGAAAACGGGGGTAACTATGGCTACACCTTC
TRBV5-1,NA,TRBJ1-1,NA,CASSFSGNTEAFF,TGCGCCAGCAGCTTCAGCGGGAACACTGAAGCTTTCTTT
TRBV27,NA,TRBJ2-7,TRBD1,CASSPTGGGSYEQYF,TGTGCCAGCAGTCCCACAGGGGGCGGCTCCTACGAGCAGTACTTC
TRBV19,NA,TRBJ2-2,NA,CASSRIDGGLAGELFF,TGTGCCAGTAGTAGAATCGACGGGGGGCTGGCCGGGGAGCTGTTTTTT
TRBV3-1/TRBV3-2,NA,TRBJ2-6,NA,CASSQDPPSVISGANVLTF,TGTGCCAGCAGCCAAGATCCCCCTAGCGTGATTTCTGGGGCCAACGTCCTGACTTTC
TRBV5-1,NA,TRBJ1-2,NA,CASSPGSDRSGYTF,TGCGCCAGCAGCCCCGGGTCCGATAGGTCTGGCTACACCTTC
TRBV9,few,TRBJ1-3,NA,CASSTSSGNTIYF,TGTGCCAGCAGCACAAGCTCTGGAAACACCATATATTTT
TRBV6-5,NA,TRBJ2-7,NA,CASSSLQLREQYF,TGTGCCAGCAGTTCCCTACAGCTCCGCGAGCAGTACTTC
TRBV18,NA,TRBJ1-4,NA,CASSRSENEKLFF,TGTGCCAGCTCGCGTAGTGAGAATGAAAAACTGTTTTTT
TRBV5-4,NA,TRBJ2-7,TRBD1,CASSISRGREQYF,TGTGCCAGCAGCATCTCCAGGGGGCGGGAGCAGTACTTC
TRBV4-2,few,TRBJ1-1,NA,CASSPPARATEAFF,TGTGCCAGCAGCCCGCCGGCGAGGGCGACTGAAGCTTTCTTT
TRBV7-6,NA,TRBJ1-6,TRBD1,CASSPLGQGDSPLHF,TGTGCCAGCAGCCCCCTCGGACAGGGGGATTCACCCCTCCACTTT
TRBV2,NA,TRBJ2-7,TRBD2,CASSESGTRDYEQYF,TGTGCCAGCAGTGAAAGCGGGACCAGAGATTACGAGCAGTACTTC
TRBV6-5,NA,TRBJ2-7,NA,CASSYAPGSSYEQYF,TGTGCCAGCAGTTACGCCCCCGGGAGCTCCTACGAGCAGTACTTC
TRBV19,once,TRBJ2-3,TRBD2,CASSNPRTSGGSDTQYF,TGTGCCAGTAGTAACCCTCGGACTAGCGGGGGCTCAGATACGCAGTATTTT
TRBV9,NA,TRBJ2-7,TRBD1,CASSPQTGGPNEQYF,TGTGCCAGCAGCCCCCAGACAGGGGGCCCGAACGAGCAGTACTTC
TRBV6-6,NA,TRBJ2-7,TRBD1,CASTMDRAYEQYF,TGTGCCAGCACCATGGACAGGGCCTACGAGCAGTACTTC
TRBV28,NA,TRBJ1-2,TRBD1,CASSQPLGDRGGYGYTF,TGTGCCAGCAGTCAACCATTGGGGGACAGGGGTGGTTATGGCTACACCTTC
TRBV6-6,NA,TRBJ2-1,TRBD1,CASSASGTGGSEQFF,TGTGCCAGCTCGGCCTCCGGGACAGGAGGGAGTGAGCAGTTCTTC
TRBV4-1,NA,TRBJ2-3,TRBD2,CASSQGVSGGADTQYF,TGCGCCAGCAGCCAAGGGGTTAGCGGGGGGGCAGATACGCAGTATTTT
TRBV12-3/TRBV12-4,NA,TRBJ2-2,NA,CASSLTVRGELFF,TGTGCCAGCAGTTTAACCGTCCGGGGGGAGCTGTTTTTT
TRBV5-1,NA,TRBJ2-7,NA,CASSFGGSYEQYF,TGCGCCAGCAGCTTCGGGGGCTCCTACGAGCAGTACTTC
TRBV5-4,NA,TRBJ2-7,NA,CASSLTGGGYEQYF,TGTGCCAGCAGCTTGACGGGTGGGGGGTACGAGCAGTACTTC
TRBV3-1/TRBV3-2,NA,TRBJ1-1,NA,CASSQAGIFLNTEAFF,TGTGCCAGCAGCCAAGCAGGGATCTTCTTGAACACTGAAGCTTTCTTT
TRBV2,NA,TRBJ2-5,TRBD2,CASSAGGETQYF,TGTGCCAGCAGTGCGGGGGGAGAGACCCAGTACTTC
TRBV6-5,NA,TRBJ2-7,TRBD1,CASSPRDRGYEQYF,TGTGCCAGCAGCCCCCGGGACAGGGGCTACGAGCAGTACTTC
TRBV28,NA,TRBJ1-1,NA,CASGVGTEAFF,TGTGCCAGCGGAGTTGGAACTGAAGCTTTCTTT
TRBV23-1,NA,TRBJ1-3,NA,CASSRAFGLRGNTIYF,TGCGCCAGCAGTCGGGCATTCGGTCTACGAGGAAACACCATATATTTT
TRBV24-1,NA,TRBJ2-2,NA,CATSVHGSAGELFF,TGTGCCACCAGTGTTCATGGGAGTGCCGGGGAGCTGTTTTTT
TRBV9,NA,TRBJ2-2,NA,CASSAAGTASTGELFF,TGTGCCAGCAGCGCCGCCGGGACTGCTTCTACCGGGGAGCTGTTTTTT
TRBV5-6,NA,TRBJ1-1,NA,CASTLFMNTEAFF,TGTGCCAGCACCCTATTTATGAACACTGAAGCTTTCTTT
TRBV19,NA,TRBJ2-7,TRBD1,CASKAGQGSYEQYF,TGTGCCAGTAAGGCCGGACAGGGGAGTTACGAGCAGTACTTC
TRBV29-1,few,TRBJ1-1,NA,CSVEQQGNTEAFF,TGCAGCGTAGAACAACAGGGGAACACTGAAGCTTTCTTT
TRBV30,NA,TRBJ1-3,NA,CAFQGSGNTIYF,TGTGCCTTCCAGGGCTCTGGAAACACCATATATTTT